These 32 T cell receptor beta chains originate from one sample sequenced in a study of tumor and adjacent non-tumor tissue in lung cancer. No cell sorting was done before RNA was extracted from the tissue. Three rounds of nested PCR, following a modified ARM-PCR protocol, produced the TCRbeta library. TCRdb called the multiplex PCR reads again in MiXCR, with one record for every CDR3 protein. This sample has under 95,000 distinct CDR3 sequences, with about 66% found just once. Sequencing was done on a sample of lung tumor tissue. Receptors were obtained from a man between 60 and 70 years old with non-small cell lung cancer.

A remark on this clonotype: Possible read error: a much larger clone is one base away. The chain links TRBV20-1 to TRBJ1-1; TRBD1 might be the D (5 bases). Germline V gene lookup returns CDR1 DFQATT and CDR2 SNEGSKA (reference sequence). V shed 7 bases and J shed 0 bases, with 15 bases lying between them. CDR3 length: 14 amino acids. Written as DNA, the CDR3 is TGCAGTGGGACCCGGACACCCATGAACACTGAAGCTTTCTTT. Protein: CSGTRTPMNTEAFF.

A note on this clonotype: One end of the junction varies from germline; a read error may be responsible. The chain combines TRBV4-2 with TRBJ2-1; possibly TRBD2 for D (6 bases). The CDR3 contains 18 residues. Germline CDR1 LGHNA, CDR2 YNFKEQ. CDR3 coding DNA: TGTGCCAGCAGCCATCATCTTCGACTAACGGGAGAAGCAAATGGGCAGTTCTTC. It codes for CASSHHLRLTGEANGQFF.

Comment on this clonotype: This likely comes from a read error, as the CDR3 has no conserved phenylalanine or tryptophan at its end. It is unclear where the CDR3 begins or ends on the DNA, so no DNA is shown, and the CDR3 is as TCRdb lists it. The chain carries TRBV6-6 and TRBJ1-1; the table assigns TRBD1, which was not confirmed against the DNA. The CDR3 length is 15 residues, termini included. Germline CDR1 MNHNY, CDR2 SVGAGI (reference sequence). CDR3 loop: CASNHRLGANTEALL.

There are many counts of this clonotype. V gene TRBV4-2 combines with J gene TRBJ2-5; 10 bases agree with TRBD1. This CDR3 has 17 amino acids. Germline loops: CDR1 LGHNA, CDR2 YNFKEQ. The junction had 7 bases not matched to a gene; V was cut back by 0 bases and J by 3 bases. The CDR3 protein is CASSQEVAGTGEETQYF. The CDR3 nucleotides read TGTGCCAGCAGCCAAGAAGTGGCCGGGACAGGGGAAGAGACCCAGTACTTC.

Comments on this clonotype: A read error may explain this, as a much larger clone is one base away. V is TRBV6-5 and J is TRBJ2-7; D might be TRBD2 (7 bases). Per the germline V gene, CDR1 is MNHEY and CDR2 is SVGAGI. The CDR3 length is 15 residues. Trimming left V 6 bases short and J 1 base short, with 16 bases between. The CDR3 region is CASRRTRGTSYEQYF. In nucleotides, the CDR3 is TGTGCCAGCAGACGGACTAGGGGGACTTCCTACGAGCAGTACTTC.

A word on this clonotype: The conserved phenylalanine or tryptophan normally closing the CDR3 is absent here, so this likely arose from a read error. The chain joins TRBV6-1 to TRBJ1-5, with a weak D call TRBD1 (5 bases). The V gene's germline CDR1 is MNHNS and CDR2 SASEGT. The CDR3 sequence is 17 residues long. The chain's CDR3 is CASGEERGRVTYHPQHL. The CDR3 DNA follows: TGTGCCAGCGGTGAAGAGCGGGGGAGGGTGACTTATCACCCCCAGCATCTT.

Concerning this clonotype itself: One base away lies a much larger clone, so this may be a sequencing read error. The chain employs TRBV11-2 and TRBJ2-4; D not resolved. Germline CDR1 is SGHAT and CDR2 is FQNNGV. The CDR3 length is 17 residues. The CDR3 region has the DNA TGTGCCAGCGGCTTAGGTAGTCAACCACTAGCCAAAAACATTCAGTACTTC. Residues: CASGLGSQPLAKNIQYF.

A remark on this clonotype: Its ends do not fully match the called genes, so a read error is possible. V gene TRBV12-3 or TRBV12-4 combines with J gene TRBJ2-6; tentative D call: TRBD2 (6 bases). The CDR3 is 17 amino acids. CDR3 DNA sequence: TGTGCCAGCAACCCTGGGACTCCTGTCTCTGAGGCCAACGTCCTGACTTTC. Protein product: CASNPGTPVSEANVLTF.

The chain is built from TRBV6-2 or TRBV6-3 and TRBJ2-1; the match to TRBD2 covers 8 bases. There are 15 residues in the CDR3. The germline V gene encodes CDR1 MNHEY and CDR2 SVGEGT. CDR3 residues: CTSSPAGGTYNEQFF. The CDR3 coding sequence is TGTACTAGCAGTCCCGCGGGAGGCACCTACAATGAGCAGTTCTTC.

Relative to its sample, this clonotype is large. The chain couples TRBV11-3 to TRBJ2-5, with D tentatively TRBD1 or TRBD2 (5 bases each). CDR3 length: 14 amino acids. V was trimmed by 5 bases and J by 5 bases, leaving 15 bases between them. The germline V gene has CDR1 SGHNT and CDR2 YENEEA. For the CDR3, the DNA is TGTGCCAGCAGCCCCCGAGGTGGGGACGAGACCCAGTACTTC. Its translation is CASSPRGGDETQYF.

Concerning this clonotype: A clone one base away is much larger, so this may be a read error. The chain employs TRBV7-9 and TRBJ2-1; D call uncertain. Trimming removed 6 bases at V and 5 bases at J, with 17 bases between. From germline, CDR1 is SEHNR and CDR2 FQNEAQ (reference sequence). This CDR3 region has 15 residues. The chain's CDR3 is CASRRHGNLNNEQFF. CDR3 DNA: TGTGCCAGCAGACGACATGGGAATCTAAACAATGAGCAGTTCTTC.

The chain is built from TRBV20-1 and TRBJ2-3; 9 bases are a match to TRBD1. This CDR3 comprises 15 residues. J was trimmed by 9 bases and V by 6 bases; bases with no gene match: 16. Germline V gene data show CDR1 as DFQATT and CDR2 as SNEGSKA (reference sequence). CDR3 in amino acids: CSAPHGTGCIKTQYF. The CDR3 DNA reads TGCAGTGCGCCACATGGGACAGGGTGCATAAAAACGCAGTATTTT.

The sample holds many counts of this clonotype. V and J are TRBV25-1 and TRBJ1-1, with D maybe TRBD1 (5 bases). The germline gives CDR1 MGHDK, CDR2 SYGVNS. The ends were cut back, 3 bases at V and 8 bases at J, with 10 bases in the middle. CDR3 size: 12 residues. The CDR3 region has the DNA TGTGCCAGCAGTGATGGGGGTTCCGAAGCTTTCTTT. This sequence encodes CASSDGGSEAFF.

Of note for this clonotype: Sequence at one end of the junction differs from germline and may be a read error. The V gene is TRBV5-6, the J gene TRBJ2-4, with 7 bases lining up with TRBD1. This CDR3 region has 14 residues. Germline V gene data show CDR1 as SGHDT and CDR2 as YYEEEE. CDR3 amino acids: CTSRGDRAKNIQNF. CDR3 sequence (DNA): TGTACCAGCAGAGGGGACAGAGCCAAAAACATTCAGAACTTC.

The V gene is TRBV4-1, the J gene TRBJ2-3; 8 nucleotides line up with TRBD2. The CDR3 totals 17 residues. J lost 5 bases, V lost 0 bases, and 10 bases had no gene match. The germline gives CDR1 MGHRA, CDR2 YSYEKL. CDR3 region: CASSQEGRGVYRDTQYF. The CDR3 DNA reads TGCGCCAGCAGCCAAGAAGGGCGGGGGGTCTACAGAGATACGCAGTATTTT.

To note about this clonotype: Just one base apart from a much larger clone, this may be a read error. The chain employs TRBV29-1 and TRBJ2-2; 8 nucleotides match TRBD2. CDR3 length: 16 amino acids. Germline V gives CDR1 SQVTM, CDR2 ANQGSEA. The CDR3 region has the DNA TGCAGCGTTGGTCTGACCGGGACTAGTTCTTTCGGGGGGCTGTTTTTT. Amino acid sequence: CSVGLTGTSSFGGLFF.

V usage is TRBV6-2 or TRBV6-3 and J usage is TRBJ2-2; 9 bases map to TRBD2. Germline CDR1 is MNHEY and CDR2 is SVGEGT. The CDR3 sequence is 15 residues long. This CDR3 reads CAGSWTSVSVGELFF. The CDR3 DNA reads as TGTGCTGGCAGCTGGACTAGCGTGAGTGTCGGGGAGCTGTTTTTT.

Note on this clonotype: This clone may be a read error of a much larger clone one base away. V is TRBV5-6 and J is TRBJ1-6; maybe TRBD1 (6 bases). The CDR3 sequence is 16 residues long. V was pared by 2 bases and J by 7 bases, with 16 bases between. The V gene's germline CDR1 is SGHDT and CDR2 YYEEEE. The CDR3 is CASSFGQREANSPLHF. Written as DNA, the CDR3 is TGTGCCAGCAGCTTTGGACAGAGGGAAGCGAATTCACCCCTCCACTTT.

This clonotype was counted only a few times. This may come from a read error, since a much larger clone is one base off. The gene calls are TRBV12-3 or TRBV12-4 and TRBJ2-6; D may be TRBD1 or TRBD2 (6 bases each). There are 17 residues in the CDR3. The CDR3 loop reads CASSPLGGSSGADVLTF. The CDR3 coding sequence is TGTGCCAGCAGCCCTTTGGGGGGCTCCTCTGGGGCCGACGTCCTGACTTTC.

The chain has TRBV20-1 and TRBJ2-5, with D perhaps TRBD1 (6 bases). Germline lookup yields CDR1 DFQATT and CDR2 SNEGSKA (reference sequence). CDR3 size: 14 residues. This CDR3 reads CIAIPRGAGETQYF. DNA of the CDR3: TGCATTGCAATCCCCAGGGGCGCCGGGGAGACCCAGTACTTC.

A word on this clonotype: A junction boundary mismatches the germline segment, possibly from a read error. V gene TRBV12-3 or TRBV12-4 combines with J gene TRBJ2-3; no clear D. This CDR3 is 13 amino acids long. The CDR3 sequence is CASSTGGTDMQYF. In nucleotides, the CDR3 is TGTGCCAGCAGCACCGGTGGCACAGATATGCAGTATTTT.

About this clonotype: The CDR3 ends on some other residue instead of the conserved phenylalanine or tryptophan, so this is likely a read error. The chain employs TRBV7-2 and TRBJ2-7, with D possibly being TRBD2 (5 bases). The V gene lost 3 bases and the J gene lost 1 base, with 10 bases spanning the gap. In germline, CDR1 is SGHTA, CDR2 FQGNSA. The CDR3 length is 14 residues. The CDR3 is CASSFGGSSYEQYS. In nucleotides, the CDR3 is TGTGCCAGCAGCTTCGGTGGGAGTTCCTACGAGCAGTACTCC.

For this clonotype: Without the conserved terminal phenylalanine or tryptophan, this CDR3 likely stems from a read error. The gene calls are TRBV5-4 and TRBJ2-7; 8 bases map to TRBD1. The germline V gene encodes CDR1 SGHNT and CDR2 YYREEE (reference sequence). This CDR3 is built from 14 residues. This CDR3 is CASSRGTGTYEQYL. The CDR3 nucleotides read TGTGCTAGCAGCCGGGGGACAGGTACCTACGAGCAGTACCTC.

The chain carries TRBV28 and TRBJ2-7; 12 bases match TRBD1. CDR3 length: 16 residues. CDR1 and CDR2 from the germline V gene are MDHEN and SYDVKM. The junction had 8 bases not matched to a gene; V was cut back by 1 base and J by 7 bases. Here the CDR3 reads CASSLYGGQGAREQYF. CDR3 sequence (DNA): TGTGCCAGCAGTTTATATGGGGGACAGGGGGCTAGGGAGCAGTACTTC.

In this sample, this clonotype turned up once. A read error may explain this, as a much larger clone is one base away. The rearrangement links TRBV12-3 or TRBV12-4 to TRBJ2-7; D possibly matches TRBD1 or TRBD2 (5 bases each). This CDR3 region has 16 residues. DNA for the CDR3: TGTGCCAGCAGTCAGCGCCGAATGGGACCGTACTACGAGCAGCACTTC. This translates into CASSQRRMGPYYEQHF.

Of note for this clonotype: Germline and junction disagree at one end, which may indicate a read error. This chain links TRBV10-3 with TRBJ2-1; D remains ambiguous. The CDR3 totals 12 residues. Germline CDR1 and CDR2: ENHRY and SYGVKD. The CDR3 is CVISDDRDEQFF. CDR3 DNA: TGTGTCATCAGTGATGATAGGGATGAGCAGTTCTTC.

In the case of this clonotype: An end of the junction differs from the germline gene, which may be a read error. The CDR3 reads CASIPAQTRLAGVQEIQYF. The CDR3 coding sequence is TGTGCCAGCATTCCTGCCCAAACCCGACTAGCGGGAGTCCAAGAGATCCAGTACTTC. The chain carries TRBV6-5 and TRBJ2-5; the match to TRBD2 covers 12 bases. Germline lookup yields CDR1 MNHEY and CDR2 SVGAGI. The CDR3 sequence is 19 residues long.

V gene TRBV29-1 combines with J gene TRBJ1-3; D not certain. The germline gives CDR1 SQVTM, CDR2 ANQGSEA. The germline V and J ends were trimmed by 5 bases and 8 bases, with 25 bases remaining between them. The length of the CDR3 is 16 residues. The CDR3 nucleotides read TGCAGCGTTCGCACTAGTACGGCGGGTCAGATATACACCATATATTTT. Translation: CSVRTSTAGQIYTIYF. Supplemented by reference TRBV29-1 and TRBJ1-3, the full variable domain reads SAVISQKPSRDICQRGTSLTIQCQVDSQVTMMFWYRQQPGQSLTLIATANQGSEATYESGFVIDKFPISRPNLTFSTLTVSNMSPEDSSIYLCSVRTSTAGQIYTIYFGEGSWLTVV.

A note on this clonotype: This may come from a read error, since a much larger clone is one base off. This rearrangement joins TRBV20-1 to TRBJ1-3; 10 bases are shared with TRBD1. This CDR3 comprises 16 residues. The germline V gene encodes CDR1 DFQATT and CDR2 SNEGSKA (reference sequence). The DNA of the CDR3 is TGCAGTACTAGAGATCACGGGACAGGGGTGGGAAACACCATATATTTT. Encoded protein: CSTRDHGTGVGNTIYF.

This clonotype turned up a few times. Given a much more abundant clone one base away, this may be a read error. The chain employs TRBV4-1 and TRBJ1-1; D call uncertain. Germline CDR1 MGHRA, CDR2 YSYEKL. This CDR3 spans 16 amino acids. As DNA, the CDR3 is TGCGCCAGCGGCCAAGCTATCGGAAGTGGGAACACTGAAGCTTTCTTT. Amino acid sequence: CASGQAIGSGNTEAFF.

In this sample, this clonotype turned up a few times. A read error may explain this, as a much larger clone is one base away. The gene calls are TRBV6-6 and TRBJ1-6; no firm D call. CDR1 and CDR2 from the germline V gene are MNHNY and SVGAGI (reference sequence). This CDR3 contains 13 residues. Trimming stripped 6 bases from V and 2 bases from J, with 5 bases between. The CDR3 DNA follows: TGTGCCAGCAGAATTCCCTATAATTCACCCCTCCACTTT. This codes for CASRIPYNSPLHF.

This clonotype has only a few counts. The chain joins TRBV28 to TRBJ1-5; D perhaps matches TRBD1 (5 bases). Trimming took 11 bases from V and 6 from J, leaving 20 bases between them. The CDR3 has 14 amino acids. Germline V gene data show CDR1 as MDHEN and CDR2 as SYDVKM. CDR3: CAGWTGGFSQPQHF. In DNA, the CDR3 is TGTGCCGGCTGGACTGGGGGGTTCAGTCAGCCCCAGCATTTT.